The sequence of this T cell receptor (beta chain) was determined in a study of OX40 agonist ivuxolimab in advanced cancers. Concerning this clone itself: Its specificity is unknown.

The data were produced by immunoSEQ multiplex PCR, yet TCRdb's version contains in-frame clones alone and is incomplete. Here the sample spans over 45,000 clones, 70% to 80% being singletons. Study findings and constraints: Blood T cells, both CD4+ and CD8+, expanded clonally by week 6 at 0.1 to 3.0 mg/kg.

Trimming took 4 bases from V and 8 from J; bases not matched to a gene: 8. This CDR3 is 13 amino acids long. Germline lookup yields CDR1 SGHRS and CDR2 YFSETQ. The clonotype comes from an adult with an advanced solid tumor such as melanoma, head and neck, liver or kidney cancer. The V call is TRBV5-1, the J call TRBJ1-2; TRBD1 matches 7 bases. This specimen consisted of CD4+ or CD8+ T cells sorted from blood, obtained in a trial of the OX40 agonist ivuxolimab. In DNA form, the CDR3 reads TGCGCCAGCAGCCCTAGGACAGGTCGGGGCTACACCTTC. Translating gives CASSPRTGRGYTF. Full variable domain (rest looked up from reference TRBV5-1 and TRBJ1-2): KAGVTQTPRYLIKTRGQQVTLSCSPISGHRSVSWYQQTPGQGLQFLFEYFSETQRNKGNFPGRFSGRQFSNSRSEMNVSTLELGDSALYLCASSPRTGRGYTFGSGTRLTVV.